The 32 T cell receptor beta chains given below trace back to one sample, sequenced in a study of Tregs in tolerant kidney transplant recipients. The method was immunoSEQ multiplex PCR; TCRdb's version includes in-frame clones alone and lacks a portion of them. The repertoire holds some 71,000 clones, with roughly 89% as singletons. The source material was CD4+ T cells from blood, sampled before the transplant. The receptors come from a human donor who received a combined kidney and bone marrow transplant.

V gene TRBV28 combines with J gene TRBJ2-1; 10 bases align to TRBD2. The V gene's germline CDR1 is MDHEN and CDR2 SYDVKM. The CDR3 loop spans 15 amino acids. J was trimmed by 4 bases and V by 7 bases; bases with no gene match: 7. CDR3 coding DNA: TGTGCCAGCACTAGCGGGAGATCACTATACAATGAGCAGTTCTTC. Encoded protein: CASTSGRSLYNEQFF.

The chain carries TRBV4-2 and TRBJ2-1, with 8 bases aligning to TRBD2. The ends lost 2 bases at V and 6 bases at J; junction bases unmatched: 9. This CDR3 contains 16 residues. Per germline, CDR1 LGHNA and CDR2 YNFKEQ. The CDR3 sequence is CASSQRGGGQFNEQFF. The DNA for the CDR3 is TGTGCCAGCAGCCAAAGAGGCGGGGGGCAGTTCAATGAGCAGTTCTTC.

The chain employs TRBV18 and TRBJ2-7; 13 positions match TRBD2. CDR3 length equals 18 residues. V shed 3 bases, J shed 6 bases, and the junction held 14 bases outside the gene matches. Germline CDR1 and CDR2: KGHSH and LQKENI. In DNA, the CDR3 is TGTGCCAGCTCACCGACCCGACTAGCGGGAGGTATGGGTTCCGAGCAGTACTTC. It codes for CASSPTRLAGGMGSEQYF.

The chain carries TRBV12-5 and TRBJ1-1; D might be TRBD1 (5 bases). Germline V gene sequence: CDR1 LGHNT, CDR2 FRNRAP. This CDR3 is 15 amino acids long. The V end was cut by 4 bases, the J end by 7 bases, with 19 bases between. Here the CDR3 DNA reads TGTGCTAGTGGTTCGCGGACAACTAACCCCCTTGAAGCTTTCTTT. Translated: CASGSRTTNPLEAFF.

The CDR3 protein is CASSNPPGNTGELFF. The DNA for the CDR3 is TGCGCCAGCAGCAACCCACCAGGGAACACCGGGGAGCTGTTTTTT. The rearrangement joins TRBV5-1 to TRBJ2-2; no definite D call. Germline V lookup: CDR1 SGHRS, CDR2 YFSETQ. Deletions cut 4 bases from V and 1 base from J, with 11 bases between. The CDR3 is 15 amino acids.

The rearrangement uses TRBV6-1 and TRBJ1-5, with D hard to call. Germline V gives CDR1 MNHNS, CDR2 SASEGT. The CDR3 consists of 18 residues. V lost 1 base to trimming and J lost 0 bases, with 16 bases between them. This CDR3 is CASSEVYSVDYSNQPQHF. In DNA, the CDR3 is TGTGCCAGCAGTGAAGTCTATTCGGTGGACTATAGCAATCAGCCCCAGCATTTT.

V is TRBV5-1 and J is TRBJ2-3, with D possibly TRBD1 on 6 matching bases. V lost 0 bases and J 6 bases, leaving 11 bases between the germline ends. Germline assignment: CDR1 SGHRS and CDR2 YFSETQ. The CDR3 runs to 14 residues. CDR3 coding DNA: TGCGCCAGCAGCTTGGAGGGGGTCGGGGATACGCAGTATTTT. Protein product: CASSLEGVGDTQYF.

The chain employs TRBV19 and TRBJ2-1; TRBD2 matches 11 bases. This CDR3 is 16 amino acids long. The V segment lost 3 bases and the J segment 5 bases; nucleotides outside the gene matches: 6. Germline lookup yields CDR1 LNHDA and CDR2 SQIVND (reference sequence). The CDR3 sequence: CASSMLGLAVNNEQFF. For the CDR3, the DNA is TGTGCCAGTAGTATGCTGGGACTAGCGGTGAACAATGAGCAGTTCTTC.

The chain employs TRBV4-3 and TRBJ1-2; 9 nucleotides align to TRBD1. V lost 0 bases to trimming and J lost 8 bases; unmatched junction nucleotides: 13. The CDR3 has 17 amino acids. The germline CDR1 and CDR2 sequences are LGHNA and YSLEER. CDR3 coding DNA: TGCGCCAGCAGCCAAGATTGGGGGACAGGGATCGGTGGCGGCTACACCTTC. This encodes CASSQDWGTGIGGGYTF.

This chain connects TRBV28 to TRBJ1-2, with D maybe TRBD1 (6 bases). Between the trimmed V and J ends, which lost 10 bases and 2 bases, there was a span of 17 bases. This CDR3 comprises 14 residues. Germline CDR1 MDHEN, CDR2 SYDVKM. CDR3 bases: TGTGCCACCTCTAGGCTTCAGGGGAACTATGGCTACACCTTC. Translation: CATSRLQGNYGYTF.

The chain carries TRBV5-1 and TRBJ2-1; the match to TRBD1 covers 8 bases. The V segment lost 3 bases and the J segment 1 base; nucleotides outside the gene matches: 6. Per the germline V gene, CDR1 is SGHRS and CDR2 is YFSETQ. The length of the CDR3 is 16 residues. In nucleotides, the CDR3 is TGCGCCAGCAGCTGGACAGGGATTGGGTCCTACAATGAGCAGTTCTTC. As protein: CASSWTGIGSYNEQFF.

V is TRBV7-2 and J is TRBJ1-3, with 8 positions matching TRBD1. The V gene's germline CDR1 is SGHTA and CDR2 FQGNSA. The V gene end was trimmed by 0 bases and the J gene end by 4 bases; junction bases not matched to a gene: 11. The CDR3 consists of 18 residues. The CDR3 region is CASSLAGSGGVRGNTIYF. For the CDR3, the DNA is TGTGCCAGCAGCTTAGCGGGCTCAGGGGGCGTCCGGGGAAACACCATATATTTT.

V is TRBV28 and J is TRBJ2-5; D might be TRBD1 (5 bases). CDR3 length: 15 amino acids. V lost 3 bases and J lost 4, with 15 bases in between. Per germline, CDR1 MDHEN and CDR2 SYDVKM. Written as DNA, the CDR3 is TGTGCCAGCAGTTTGGCAGGGAAGGTGGGAGAGACCCAGTACTTC. It encodes CASSLAGKVGETQYF.

V is TRBV27 and J is TRBJ2-7, with TRBD1 matching over 10 bases. V lost 6 bases, J lost 3 bases, and 8 bases stayed unmatched. The CDR3 has 15 amino acids. Germline V CDR1 and CDR2: MNHEY, SMNVEV (reference sequence). CDR3 protein: CASSSPGTGDYEQYF. The CDR3 DNA is TGTGCCAGCAGCTCCCCCGGGACAGGGGACTACGAGCAGTACTTC.

The V call is TRBV28, the J call TRBJ1-1; D is uncertain. The V end was cut by 3 bases, the J end by 5 bases, with 4 bases between. Germline loops: CDR1 MDHEN, CDR2 SYDVKM. CDR3 length: 11 amino acids. CDR3 sequence reads: CASSFRTEAFF. CDR3 bases: TGTGCCAGCAGTTTCAGGACTGAAGCTTTCTTT.

This chain joins TRBV28 and TRBJ2-7; 11 bases fit TRBD2. This CDR3 comprises 14 residues. Germline-derived CDR1 and CDR2 are MDHEN and SYDVKM. V shed 5 bases, J shed 7 bases, and the junction held 7 bases outside the gene matches. CDR3 sequence: CASSLTSGRGEQYF. CDR3 coding DNA: TGTGCCAGCAGTCTAACTAGCGGGAGAGGGGAGCAGTACTTC.

V usage is TRBV27 and J usage is TRBJ2-7; the D gene is possibly TRBD2 (9 bases). Germline CDR1 is MNHEY and CDR2 is SMNVEV (reference sequence). This CDR3 is built from 17 residues. Trimming took off 3 bases at V and 0 bases at J, with 18 bases between the two ends. Written as DNA, the CDR3 is TGTGCCAGCAGTTTCAGGGGGCTAGCGGGGAGCTCCTACGAGCAGTACTTC. It specifies CASSFRGLAGSSYEQYF.

CDR3 nucleotides: TGTGCCAGCAGTGGGGACAGCACTGAAGCTTTCTTT. Its protein is CASSGDSTEAFF. The chain links TRBV2 to TRBJ1-1, with 7 bases identical to TRBD1. V shed 4 bases and J 4 bases; nucleotides not matched to a gene: 0. Per the germline V gene, CDR1 is SNHLY and CDR2 is FYNNEI. This CDR3 spans 12 amino acids.

The table lists this clone with a count of one. The V gene is TRBV4-1, the J gene TRBJ2-2; TRBD2 matches at 11 bases. The CDR3 spans 18 residues. From germline, CDR1 is MGHRA and CDR2 YSYEKL. With V trimmed by 3 bases and J by 0 bases, 6 bases remained unmatched. The CDR3 is CASSHSGLAEPNTGELFF. In nucleotides, the CDR3 is TGCGCCAGCAGCCATTCGGGACTAGCGGAGCCGAACACCGGGGAGCTGTTTTTT.

The chain uses TRBV5-1 and TRBJ1-2; D call uncertain. The CDR3 extends over 13 amino acids. Germline V gene data show CDR1 as SGHRS and CDR2 as YFSETQ. Trimming shortened V by 0 bases and J by 6 bases, and 9 bases separated the two germline ends. CDR3 amino acids: CASSLAWRDGYTF. CDR3 bases: TGCGCCAGCAGCTTGGCCTGGCGGGATGGCTACACCTTC.

By sample share, this clone is medium-sized. V usage is TRBV7-9 and J usage is TRBJ2-3; no clear D gene. Germline V lookup: CDR1 SEHNR, CDR2 FQNEAQ (reference sequence). This CDR3 is built from 11 residues. Trimming cost V 3 bases and J 4 bases, with 2 bases left between them. Here the CDR3 reads CASSFSDTQYF. The DNA of the CDR3 is TGTGCCAGCAGCTTCTCAGATACGCAGTATTTT.

The gene calls are TRBV19 and TRBJ2-3; D gene ambiguous. The CDR3 is made up of 13 amino acids. The germline V gene has CDR1 LNHDA and CDR2 SQIVND (reference sequence). With 3 bases removed from V and 6 bases from J, the gap between germline ends came to 10 bases. This CDR3 reads CASSMRLRDTQYF. CDR3 DNA: TGTGCCAGTAGTATGAGACTTCGGGATACGCAGTATTTT.

The CDR3 here is CATGLDSNQPQHF. CDR3 bases: TGTGCCACAGGTTTGGATAGCAATCAGCCCCAGCATTTT. The J gene is TRBJ1-5, the V gene TRBV28; D gene unclear. CDR3 length: 13 amino acids. The germline V gene encodes CDR1 MDHEN and CDR2 SYDVKM. Trimming pared 10 bases from V and 0 bases from J, leaving 10 bases between.

J is TRBJ2-1 and V is TRBV5-1; TRBD2 agrees at 13 bases. The length of the CDR3 is 18 residues. J lost 7 bases, V lost 4 bases, and 14 bases had no gene match. In germline, CDR1 is SGHRS, CDR2 YFSETQ. This CDR3 is CASSGLAGEGIFGNEQFF. The CDR3, as DNA: TGCGCCAGCAGCGGACTAGCGGGAGAGGGAATCTTTGGTAATGAGCAGTTCTTC.

V gene TRBV2 combines with J gene TRBJ2-7, with 13 bases aligning to TRBD2. V dropped 11 bases and J dropped 4; count of bases not matched to a gene: 14. Germline V gene sequence: CDR1 SNHLY, CDR2 FYNNEI. The CDR3 spans 16 residues. CDR3 sequence (DNA): TGTGCCGGCTTACTAGCGGGAGGGCCCAGTCCATACGAGCAGTACTTC. Amino acid sequence: CAGLLAGGPSPYEQYF.

The rearrangement uses TRBV5-1 and TRBJ1-1; TRBD1 matches 9 bases. Germline loops: CDR1 SGHRS, CDR2 YFSETQ. CDR3 size: 15 residues. V was clipped by 0 bases and J by 5 bases; unmatched bases: 5. The CDR3 DNA reads as TGCGCCAGCAGCTTGGAGGGACAGGGTAGAACTGAAGCTTTCTTT. Translating it yields CASSLEGQGRTEAFF.

V gene TRBV6-6 combines with J gene TRBJ2-1, with unresolved D. CDR3 length: 12 amino acids. CDR1 is MNHNY and CDR2 is SVGAGI in the germline V gene (reference sequence). V dropped 6 bases and J dropped 9 bases, with 12 bases sitting between them. CDR3 region: CASSTAPIEQFF. In nucleotides, the CDR3 is TGTGCCAGCAGCACAGCCCCCATTGAGCAGTTCTTC.

This chain joins TRBV5-1 and TRBJ2-1, with 8 bases identical to TRBD1. The ends lost 4 bases at V and 5 bases at J; junction bases unmatched: 11. CDR3 size: 16 residues. The germline V gene has CDR1 SGHRS and CDR2 YFSETQ. CDR3 sequence reads: CASSLLRTGLDNEQFF. The CDR3 nucleotides read TGCGCCAGCAGCCTCCTTCGGACAGGGTTAGACAATGAGCAGTTCTTC.

The V call is TRBV5-6, the J call TRBJ2-7, with TRBD2 as a possible D gene (6 bases). The CDR3 runs to 14 residues. CDR1 SGHDT and CDR2 YYEEEE come from the germline V gene. V was trimmed by 4 bases and J by 4 bases, leaving 15 bases between them. The CDR3 nucleotides read TGTGCCAGCAGCGCCTCACCCGGGACTTACGAGCAGTACTTC. It codes for CASSASPGTYEQYF.

This chain links TRBV7-7 with TRBJ2-1, with 14 bases that match TRBD2. V shed 5 bases, J shed 9 bases, and the junction held 3 bases outside the gene matches. The CDR3 has 14 amino acids. Germline-derived CDR1 and CDR2 are SSHAT and FNYEAQ (reference sequence). The CDR3 loop is CASSAGLAGAEQFF. The CDR3 region has the DNA TGTGCCAGCAGCGCGGGACTAGCGGGAGCTGAGCAGTTCTTC.

This clone has a handful of counts. The rearrangement uses TRBV5-4 and TRBJ1-2; 9 bases map to TRBD1. CDR3 length: 16 amino acids. J gave up 5 bases and V 3 bases, and 11 bases lay outside the gene matches. Germline values: CDR1 SGHNT, CDR2 YYREEE (reference sequence). The CDR3 reads CASSSGQGRTLYGYTF. The CDR3 DNA follows: TGTGCCAGCAGCTCCGGACAGGGGCGAACACTTTATGGCTACACCTTC.

The chain uses TRBV27 and TRBJ2-1; TRBD2 agrees at 8 bases. Trimming at V came to 4 bases and at J to 3 bases, leaving 8 bases not matched to a gene. Germline V gene lookup returns CDR1 MNHEY and CDR2 SMNVEV (reference sequence). This CDR3 has 16 residues. The CDR3 loop is CASSSEAGGFYNEQFF. The CDR3 DNA follows: TGTGCCAGCAGTTCGGAGGCGGGAGGATTCTACAATGAGCAGTTCTTC.